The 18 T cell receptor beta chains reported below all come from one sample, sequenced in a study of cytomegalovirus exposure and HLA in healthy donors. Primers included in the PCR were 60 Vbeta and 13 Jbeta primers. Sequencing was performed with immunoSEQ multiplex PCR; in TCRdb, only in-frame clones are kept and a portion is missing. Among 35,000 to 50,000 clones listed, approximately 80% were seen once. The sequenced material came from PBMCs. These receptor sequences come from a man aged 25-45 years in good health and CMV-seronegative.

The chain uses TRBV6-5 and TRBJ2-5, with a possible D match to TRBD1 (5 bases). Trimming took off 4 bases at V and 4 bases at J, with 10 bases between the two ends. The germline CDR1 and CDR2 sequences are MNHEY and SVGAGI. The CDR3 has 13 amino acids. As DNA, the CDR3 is TGTGCCAGCAGTTGGTCCAGGGTAGAGACCCAGTACTTC. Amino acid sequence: CASSWSRVETQYF.

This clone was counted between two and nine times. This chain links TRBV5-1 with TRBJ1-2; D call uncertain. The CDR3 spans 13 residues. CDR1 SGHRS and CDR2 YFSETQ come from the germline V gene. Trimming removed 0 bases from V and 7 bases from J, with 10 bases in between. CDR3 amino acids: CASSLGKNSGYTF. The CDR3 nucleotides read TGCGCCAGCAGCTTGGGAAAGAACAGTGGCTACACCTTC.

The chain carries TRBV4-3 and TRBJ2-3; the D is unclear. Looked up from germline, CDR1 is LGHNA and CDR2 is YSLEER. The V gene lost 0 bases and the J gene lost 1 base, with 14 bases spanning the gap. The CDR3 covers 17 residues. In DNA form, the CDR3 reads TGCGCCAGCAGCCAAGAAACTGCCCTGCTAGGCACAGATACGCAGTATTTT. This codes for CASSQETALLGTDTQYF.

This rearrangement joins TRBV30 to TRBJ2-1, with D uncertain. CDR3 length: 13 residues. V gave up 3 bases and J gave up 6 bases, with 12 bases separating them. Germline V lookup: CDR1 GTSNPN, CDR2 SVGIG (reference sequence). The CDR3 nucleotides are TGTGCCTGGAGGCCCGCGCCGAGCAATGAGCAGTTCTTC. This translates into CAWRPAPSNEQFF.

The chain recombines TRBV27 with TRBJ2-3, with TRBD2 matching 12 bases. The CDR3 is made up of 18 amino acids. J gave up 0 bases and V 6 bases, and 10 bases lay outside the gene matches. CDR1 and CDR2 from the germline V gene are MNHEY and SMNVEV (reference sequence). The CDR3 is CASRMGSSGRGSTDTQYF. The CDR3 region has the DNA TGTGCCAGCAGAATGGGGTCTAGCGGGAGGGGTAGCACAGATACGCAGTATTTT.

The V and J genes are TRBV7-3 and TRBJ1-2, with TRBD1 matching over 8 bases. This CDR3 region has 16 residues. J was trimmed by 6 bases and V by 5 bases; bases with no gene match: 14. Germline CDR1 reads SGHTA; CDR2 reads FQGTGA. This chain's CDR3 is CASSPRAGGALDGYTF. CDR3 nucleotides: TGTGCCAGCAGCCCACGGGCAGGGGGCGCTTTGGATGGCTACACCTTC.

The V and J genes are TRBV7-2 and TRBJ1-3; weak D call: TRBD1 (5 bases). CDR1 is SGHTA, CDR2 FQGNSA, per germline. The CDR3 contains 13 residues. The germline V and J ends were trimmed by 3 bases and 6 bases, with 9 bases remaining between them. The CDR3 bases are TGTGCCAGCAGCTTTCAGGGAACAAACACCATATATTTT. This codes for CASSFQGTNTIYF.

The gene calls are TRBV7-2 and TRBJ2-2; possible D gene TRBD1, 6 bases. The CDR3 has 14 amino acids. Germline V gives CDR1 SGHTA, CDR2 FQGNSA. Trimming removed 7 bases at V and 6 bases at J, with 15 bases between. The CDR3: CASKRAGAAGELFF. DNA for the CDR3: TGTGCCAGCAAAAGAGCAGGGGCAGCCGGGGAGCTGTTTTTT.

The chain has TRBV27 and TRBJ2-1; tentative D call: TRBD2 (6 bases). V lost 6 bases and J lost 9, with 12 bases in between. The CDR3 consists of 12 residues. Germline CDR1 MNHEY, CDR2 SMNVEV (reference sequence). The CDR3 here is CASRFGTAEQFF. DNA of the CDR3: TGTGCCAGCAGGTTCGGGACTGCTGAGCAGTTCTTC.

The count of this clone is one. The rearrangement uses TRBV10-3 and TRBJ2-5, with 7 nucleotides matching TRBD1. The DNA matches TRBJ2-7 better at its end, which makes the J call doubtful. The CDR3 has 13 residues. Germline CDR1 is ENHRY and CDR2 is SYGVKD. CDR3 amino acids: CAISPGQSYEQYF. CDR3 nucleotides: TGTGCCATCAGCCCGGGACAGAGCTACGAGCAGTACTTC.

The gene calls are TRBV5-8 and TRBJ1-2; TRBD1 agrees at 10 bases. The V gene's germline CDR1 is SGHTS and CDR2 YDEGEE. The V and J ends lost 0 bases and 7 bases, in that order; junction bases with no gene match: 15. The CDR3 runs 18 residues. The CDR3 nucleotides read TGTGCCAGCAGCTTGGGGCGAGACAGGGGGCTTAGGTTGATTGGCTACACCTTC. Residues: CASSLGRDRGLRLIGYTF.

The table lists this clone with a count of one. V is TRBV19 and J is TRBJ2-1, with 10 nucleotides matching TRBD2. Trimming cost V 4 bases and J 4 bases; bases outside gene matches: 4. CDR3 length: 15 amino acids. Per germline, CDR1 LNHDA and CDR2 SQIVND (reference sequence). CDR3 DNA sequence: TGTGCCAGTAGTACGACAGCGGGAGGGTACAATGAGCAGTTCTTC. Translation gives CASSTTAGGYNEQFF.

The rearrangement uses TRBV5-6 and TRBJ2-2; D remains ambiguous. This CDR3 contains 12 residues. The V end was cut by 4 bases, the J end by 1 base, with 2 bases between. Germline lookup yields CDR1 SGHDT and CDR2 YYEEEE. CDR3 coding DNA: TGTGCCAGCAGCCTGAACACCGGGGAGCTGTTTTTT. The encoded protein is CASSLNTGELFF. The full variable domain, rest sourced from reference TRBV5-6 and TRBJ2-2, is DAGVTQSPTHLIKTRGQQVTLRCSPKSGHDTVSWYQQALGQGPQFIFQYYEEEERQRGNFPDRFSGHQFPNYSSELNVNALLLGDSALYLCASSLNTGELFFGEGSRLTVL.

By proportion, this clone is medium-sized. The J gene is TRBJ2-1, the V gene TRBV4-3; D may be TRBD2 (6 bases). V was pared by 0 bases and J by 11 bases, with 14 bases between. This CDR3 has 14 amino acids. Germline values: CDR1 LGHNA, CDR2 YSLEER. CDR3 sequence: CASSQEGGVTKQFF. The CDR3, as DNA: TGCGCCAGCAGCCAAGAGGGAGGAGTAACGAAGCAGTTCTTC.

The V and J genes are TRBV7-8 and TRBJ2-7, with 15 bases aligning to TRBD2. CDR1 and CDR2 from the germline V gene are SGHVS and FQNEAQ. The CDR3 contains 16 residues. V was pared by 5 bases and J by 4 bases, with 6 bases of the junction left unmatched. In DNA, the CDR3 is TGTGCCAGCAGCCCAGGGACTAGCGGGAGGTTTTACGAGCAGTACTTC. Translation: CASSPGTSGRFYEQYF.

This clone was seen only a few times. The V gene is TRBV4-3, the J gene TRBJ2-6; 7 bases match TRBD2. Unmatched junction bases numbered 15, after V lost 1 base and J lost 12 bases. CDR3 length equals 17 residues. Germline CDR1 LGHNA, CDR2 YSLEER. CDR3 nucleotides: TGCGCCAGCAGCCAAGTGGGGGGGGAGGTGAGCCATCGCGTCCTGACTTTC. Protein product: CASSQVGGEVSHRVLTF.

The CDR3 sequence is CASSLGGSWYNEQFF. CDR3 DNA: TGTGCCAGCAGCTTAGGCGGGAGTTGGTACAATGAGCAGTTCTTC. This chain connects TRBV7-6 to TRBJ2-1; 7 bases agree with TRBD2. V dropped 1 base and J dropped 4; count of bases not matched to a gene: 4. CDR3 length equals 15 residues. The germline CDR1 and CDR2 sequences are SGHVS and FNYEAQ.

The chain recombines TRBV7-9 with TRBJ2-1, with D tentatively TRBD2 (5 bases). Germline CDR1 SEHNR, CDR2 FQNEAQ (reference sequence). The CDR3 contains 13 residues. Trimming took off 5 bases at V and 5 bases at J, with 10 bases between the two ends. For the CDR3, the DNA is TGTGCCAGCAGCCCGGACTTCCACAATGAGCAGTTCTTC. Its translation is CASSPDFHNEQFF.